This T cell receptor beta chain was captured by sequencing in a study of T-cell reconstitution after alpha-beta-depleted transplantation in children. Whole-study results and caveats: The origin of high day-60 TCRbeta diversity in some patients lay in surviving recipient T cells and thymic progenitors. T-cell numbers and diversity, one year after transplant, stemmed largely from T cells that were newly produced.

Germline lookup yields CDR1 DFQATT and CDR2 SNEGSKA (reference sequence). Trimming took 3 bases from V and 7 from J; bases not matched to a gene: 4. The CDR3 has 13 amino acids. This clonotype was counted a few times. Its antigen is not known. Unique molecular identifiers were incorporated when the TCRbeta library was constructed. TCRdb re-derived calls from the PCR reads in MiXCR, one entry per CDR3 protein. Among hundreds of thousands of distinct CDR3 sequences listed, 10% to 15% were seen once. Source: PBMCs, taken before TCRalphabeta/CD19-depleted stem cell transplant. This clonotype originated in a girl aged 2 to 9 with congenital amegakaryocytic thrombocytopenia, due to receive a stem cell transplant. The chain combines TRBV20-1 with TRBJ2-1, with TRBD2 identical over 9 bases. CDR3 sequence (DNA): TGCAGTGCTAGTAGCGGGAGATGGAATGAGCAGTTCTTC. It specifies CSASSGRWNEQFF.